Described below is a single T cell receptor beta chain sequence and its context. Its antigen remains unidentified. Base qualities were left out, and no much larger clone turns up one base away. These data come from a study of regulatory T cells in long-lasting Graves disease (dated by TCRdb to the early 2020s). At the level of the whole study: Patients with newly diagnosed Graves' disease had been on antithyroid drugs for under 3 months. This study used TCR sequencing and RNA sequencing of peripheral blood to compare persistent Graves' disease patients against newly diagnosed Graves' disease patients. The study was registered as a clinical trial and conducted in China. A total of about 35 samples underwent TCR sequencing, from roughly 13 patients with persistent Graves' disease and 20 patients with newly diagnosed Graves' disease. Study-level results and caveats: Persistent disease showed preferential use of TRBV28, TRBJ1-2 and TRBJ2-5, whereas newly diagnosed disease favored TRBV20-1 and TRBJ2-1. Compared with newly diagnosed patients, persistent Graves' disease patients had lower TCR Shannon entropy and fewer highly expanded clones, which suggests clonal expansion. Peripheral blood alone was examined, since thyroid tissue, which constituted the primary lesion, could not be accessed. Sequencing and analysis were restricted to the TCR beta chain. Persistent patients shared more public clonotypes among themselves (approximately 2,500) than newly diagnosed patients did (over 900). The small sample size was acknowledged by the authors as a limitation that may reduce accuracy.

The intended sense of this specimen's time point label: newly diagnosed GD, antithyroid drugs for less than 3 months. RNA was extracted from PBMCs in TRIzol for both TCR sequencing and RNA sequencing. Graves' disease was diagnosed according to American Thyroid Association guidelines. Recruitment of patients was carried out at an endocrinology department in Xi'an, China. From each patient, approximately 10 milliliters of peripheral blood was collected into an EDTA anticoagulant tube. Ficoll Paque Plus density gradient separation was used to isolate PBMCs, and no further T cell sorting was performed. An Agilent 2100 Bioanalyzer and agarose gel were used to check RNA quality, while a NanoDrop 2000 measured RNA concentration. Including the terminal cysteine and phenylalanine, the CDR3 comprises 16 residues. Only CDR3 DNA is held: 48 bases, read in frame from base 1. In the germline V gene (reference sequence), CDR1 corresponds to LGHDT and CDR2 to YNNKEL. Cut back by 0 bases and 3 bases, the V and J ends lie 9 bases apart.

Library preparation was by multiplex PCR. TCRdb records Illumina HiSeq 4000 as the sequencer. CDR3 regions were amplified by Arm-PCR with iRepertoire HTBI primers to construct TCR beta libraries. Gel purification was performed on PCR products prior to sequencing. Processing in the source paper ran as follows. Gene usage analysis of CDR3 amino acid clonotypes used the 55 to 65 TRBV and about 14 TRBJ segments found across samples. COPE and FqMerger were used to merge the filtered high-quality paired reads into contigs. BLAST was used to align contigs to IMGT TRBV, TRBD and TRBJ reference genes, and CDR3 was defined according to IMGT. Any clonotype with a frequency above 0.1% was counted as a highly expanded clone. Shannon entropy served as the measure of repertoire diversity, while the Gini coefficient captured V-J evenness. A clonotype was considered public if more than one individual shared it. Using fastp at Q25 and MiXCR, TCRdb reprocessed the public reads and kept productive beta chains. A single entry per CDR3 protein holds the most common genes and DNA from its merged rows. TCRdb's processing, not the authors', yielded these V and J calls. Present in this sample are 360,000 or so distinct CDR3 sequences, over 15% of which were seen just once. Roughly 30% of the sample belongs to the ten largest clones.

These data were also reused for a study on T cells in Graves' hyperthyroidism and ophthalmopathy. As that second paper reports: Stable Graves' hyperthyroidism was defined as the absence of progression to ophthalmopathy over 18 months of follow-up. Hyperthyroidism patients were newly diagnosed, with disease duration under 2 months, and aged 18 to 65 years. The study excluded patients with uncontrolled infections, other autoimmune diseases, pregnancy or lactation. Clinical symptoms, serum thyroxine and TRAb, thyroid ultrasound, and orbital computed tomography formed the basis for the diagnoses. The TCR CDR3 was subjected to a first round of RT-PCR using the HTBI primer set and the Qiagen OneStep RT-PCR kit. Most expanded thyroid clonotypes (frequency above 0.001) were also detected in blood, suggesting blood repertoires may reflect thyroid immune responses. A 13 V-J signature model separated ophthalmopathy from stable hyperthyroidism, with about 90% sensitivity and 81.08% specificity in cross-validation and 80%/75% in testing. During validation, the model predicted progression to ophthalmopathy a median of roughly 7.1 months ahead of onset, with almost 71% sensitivity and 72% to 80% specificity. To identify distinguishing TCR V-J signatures, a discovery cohort of about a hundred patients was used, comprising 40 to 45 with Graves' ophthalmopathy and about 59 with stable Graves' hyperthyroidism. Prospective prediction of ophthalmopathy was tested in an independent validation cohort consisting of 18 to 20 hyperthyroidism patients and approximately 16 patients who later progressed to ophthalmopathy. The roughly 94 discovery patients were randomly divided into training and test sets at a 7:3 ratio. In roughly six Graves' hyperthyroidism patients, the study also compared T-cell repertoires from thyroid tissue with T-cell repertoires from blood. Following sampling, methimazole starting at 30 mg daily was given to hyperthyroidism patients, and high-dose intravenous methylprednisolone was given to ophthalmopathy patients. The libraries were constructed in a second round of multiplex PCR and then size-selected and purified. The libraries were sequenced on an Illumina HiSeq2000 using paired-end 100 bp reads. SOAPnuke was used to process the raw data, with reads discarded if the reads contained adapters or uncalled bases, had a mean Phred below 15, or lacked an exact constant-primer or identifier match. High-quality paired reads were merged using COPE v1.2.5, and each unique nucleotide sequence was defined as a clonotype. Clonotypes were aligned to IMGT TRBV, TRBD and TRBJ reference segments using MiTCR v1.1. Analysis was restricted to V-J combinations with a frequency above 0.0001, which covered just over 98% of repertoires. A TCS score was defined as the ratio of F50 (clonal expansion) to E x V (chaos), with BLOSUM62-based TCRdist applied between CDR3 peptides within each V-J. Welch's t-statistics and random forest reduced approximately 520 V-J features to 13, which were used in a naive Bayes classifier (R e1071). No statistical method was used to set the sample size in advance, and investigators knew the group allocation. The paper reports TCR Vbeta CDR3 sequencing of fewer than 150 peripheral blood samples: 40 to 45 ophthalmopathy, about 75 hyperthyroidism and around 17 progressor patients.

The chain links TRBV3-1 with TRBJ1-6; 5 matching bases give a weak D call of TRBD1. Sequencing was performed on peripheral blood mononuclear cells (PBMCs), taken at new diagnosis, from a patient treated with antithyroid drugs. The clonotype comes from a man in his forties with Graves disease. Donor details come from another sample of the same person, matched by shared clones. The CDR3 reads CASSQDSGLYNSPLHF. The nucleotide sequence is given as TGTGCCAGCAGCCAAGATTCGGGGCTCTATAATTCACCCCTCCACTTT.